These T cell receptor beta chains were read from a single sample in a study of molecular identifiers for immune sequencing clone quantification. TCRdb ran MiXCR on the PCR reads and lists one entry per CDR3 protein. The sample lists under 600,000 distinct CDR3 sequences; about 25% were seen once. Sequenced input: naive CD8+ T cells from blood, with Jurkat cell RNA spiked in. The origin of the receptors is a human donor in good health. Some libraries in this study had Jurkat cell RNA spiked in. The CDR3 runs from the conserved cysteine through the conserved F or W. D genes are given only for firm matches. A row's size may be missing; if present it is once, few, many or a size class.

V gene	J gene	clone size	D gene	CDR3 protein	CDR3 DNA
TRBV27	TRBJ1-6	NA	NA	CASRMGPRSSYNSPLHF	TGTGCCAGCAGAATGGGACCGAGGAGCTCCTATAATTCACCCCTCCACTTT
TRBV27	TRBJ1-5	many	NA	CASSLSHNQPQHF	TGTGCCAGCAGTTTATCCCACAATCAGCCCCAGCATTTT
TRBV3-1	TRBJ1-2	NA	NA	CASSQTFNYGYTF	TGTGCCAGCAGCCAAACTTTCAACTATGGCTACACCTTC
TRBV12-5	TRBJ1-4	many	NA	CASGLAAGATNEKLFF	TGTGCTAGTGGTTTGGCCGCCGGTGCAACTAATGAAAAACTGTTTTTT
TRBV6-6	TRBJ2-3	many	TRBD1	CASSWTGGASDTQYF	TGTGCCAGCAGTTGGACAGGGGGCGCTTCAGATACGCAGTATTTT
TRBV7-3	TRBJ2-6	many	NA	CASSLTGGHPPPGANVLTF	TGTGCCAGCAGCTTAACAGGCGGGCACCCTCCCCCTGGGGCCAACGTCCTGACTTTC
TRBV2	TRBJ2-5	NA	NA	CASSEARVLETQYF	TGTGCCAGCAGTGAAGCAAGGGTTTTGGAGACCCAGTACTTC
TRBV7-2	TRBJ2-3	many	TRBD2	CASSTGTSGALGDTQYF	TGTGCCAGCAGCACAGGGACTAGCGGGGCCCTCGGAGATACGCAGTATTTT
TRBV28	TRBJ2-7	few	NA	CASSDHPSGRGYEQYF	TGTGCCAGCAGTGACCATCCCTCAGGGAGGGGGTACGAGCAGTACTTC
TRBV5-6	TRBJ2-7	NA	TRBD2	CASSLVRLAGGPEAYEQYF	TGTGCCAGCAGCTTGGTCCGACTAGCGGGAGGGCCTGAAGCCTACGAGCAGTACTTC
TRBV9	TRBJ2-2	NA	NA	CASSVGGSNAGELFF	TGTGCCAGCAGCGTAGGAGGATCCAACGCCGGGGAGCTGTTTTTT
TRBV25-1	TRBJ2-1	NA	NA	CASSGRVYNEQFF	TGTGCCAGCAGTGGCCGAGTCTACAATGAGCAGTTCTTC
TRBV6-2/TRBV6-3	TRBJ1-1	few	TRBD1	CASSYAEDRGHTEAFF	TGTGCCAGCAGTTACGCGGAGGACAGGGGGCATACTGAAGCTTTCTTT
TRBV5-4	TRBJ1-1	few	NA	CASSLGEAEPNWDTEAFF	TGTGCCAGCAGCTTGGGAGAGGCGGAACCGAATTGGGACACTGAAGCTTTCTTT
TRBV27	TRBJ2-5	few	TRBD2	CASKASGAGETQYF	TGTGCCAGCAAGGCTAGCGGGGCGGGAGAGACCCAGTACTTC
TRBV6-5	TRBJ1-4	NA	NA	CASRRARGRAATNEKLFF	TGTGCCAGCAGGAGGGCGCGGGGCCGAGCAGCAACTAATGAAAAACTGTTTTTT
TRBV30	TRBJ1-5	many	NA	CAWSVGQASNQPQHF	TGTGCCTGGAGTGTTGGGCAGGCTAGCAATCAGCCCCAGCATTTT
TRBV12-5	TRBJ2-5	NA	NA	CASGLGGRIQETQYF	TGTGCTAGTGGTTTGGGAGGACGGATCCAAGAGACCCAGTACTTC
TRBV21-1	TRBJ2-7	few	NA	CASSKRLKMTNYEQYF	TGTGCCAGCAGCAAGAGACTCAAAATGACCAACTACGAGCAGTACTTC
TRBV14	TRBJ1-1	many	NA	CASSQDLGFMNTEAFF	TGTGCCAGCAGCCAAGATCTGGGATTCATGAACACTGAAGCTTTCTTT
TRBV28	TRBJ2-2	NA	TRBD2	CASSLDPTSGRAFGVDTGELFF	TGTGCCAGCAGTTTAGACCCGACTAGCGGGAGGGCCTTCGGAGTGGACACCGGGGAGCTGTTTTTT
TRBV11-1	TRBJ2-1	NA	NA	CASSLGSGSSYNEQFF	TGTGCCAGCAGCTTAGGGAGCGGAAGCTCCTACAATGAGCAGTTCTTC
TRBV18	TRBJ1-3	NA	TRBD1	CASSPDPGQGTFGNTIYF	TGTGCCAGCTCACCAGATCCGGGACAGGGGACATTTGGAAACACCATATATTTT
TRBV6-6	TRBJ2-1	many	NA	CASSLSRYWEQFF	TGTGCCAGCAGTTTGTCGCGGTATTGGGAGCAGTTCTTC
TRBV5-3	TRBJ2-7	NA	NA	CASSRPPGHQSYEQYF	TGTGCCAGCAGCAGGCCCCCCGGACACCAATCCTACGAGCAGTACTTC
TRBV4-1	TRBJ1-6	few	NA	CASSQAQLVNSPLHF	TGCGCCAGCAGCCAAGCCCAGCTGGTTAATTCACCCCTCCACTTT
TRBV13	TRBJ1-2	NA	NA	CASSIYPGADYGYTF	TGTGCCAGCAGCATATATCCGGGAGCTGACTATGGCTACACCTTC
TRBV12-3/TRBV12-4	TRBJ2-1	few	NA	CASSFSGSKNEQFF	TGTGCCAGCAGTTTCTCCGGGAGTAAAAATGAGCAGTTCTTC
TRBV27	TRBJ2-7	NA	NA	CASSFRGTPNYEQYF	TGTGCCAGCAGTTTCCGGGGGACGCCCAACTACGAGCAGTACTTC
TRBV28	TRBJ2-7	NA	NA	CASSFLTKGTIAYEQYF	TGTGCCAGCAGTTTCCTGACCAAGGGTACCATTGCCTACGAGCAGTACTTC
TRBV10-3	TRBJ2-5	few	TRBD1	CATETGGGETQYF	TGTGCCACCGAGACAGGGGGGGGTGAGACCCAGTACTTC
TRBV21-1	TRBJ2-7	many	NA	CASSKVGAYEQYF	TGTGCCAGCAGCAAAGTCGGTGCCTACGAGCAGTACTTC
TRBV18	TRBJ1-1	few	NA	CASSPPFSENTEAFF	TGTGCCAGCTCACCACCGTTTTCTGAGAACACTGAAGCTTTCTTT
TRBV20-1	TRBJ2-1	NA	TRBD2	CSASGPASGILNEQFF	TGCAGTGCTAGCGGTCCGGCTAGCGGCATTTTGAATGAGCAGTTCTTC
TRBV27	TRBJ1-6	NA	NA	CASSLFGGSNSPLHF	TGTGCCAGCAGTTTATTTGGGGGAAGTAATTCACCCCTCCACTTT
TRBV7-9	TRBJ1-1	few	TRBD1	CASSLSTGMNTEAFF	TGTGCCAGCAGCTTGTCGACAGGGATGAACACTGAAGCTTTCTTT
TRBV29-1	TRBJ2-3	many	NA	CSVSSENTDTQYF	TGCAGCGTTAGTTCAGAGAATACAGATACGCAGTATTTT
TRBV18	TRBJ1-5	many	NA	CASSPLGDQPQHF	TGTGCCAGCTCACCACTGGGTGATCAGCCCCAGCATTTT
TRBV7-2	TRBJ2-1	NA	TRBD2	CASSLDGGYNEQFF	TGTGCCAGCAGCTTAGACGGGGGGTACAATGAGCAGTTCTTC
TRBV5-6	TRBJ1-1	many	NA	CASSLVGAGTEAFF	TGTGCCAGCAGCTTGGTAGGGGCGGGCACTGAAGCTTTCTTT
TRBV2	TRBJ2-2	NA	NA	CASSDRTNTGELFF	TGTGCCAGCAGTGATCGGACCAACACCGGGGAGCTGTTTTTT
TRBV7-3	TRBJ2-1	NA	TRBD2	CASSLLTSGNNEQFF	TGTGCCAGCAGCTTACTGACTAGCGGGAACAATGAGCAGTTCTTC
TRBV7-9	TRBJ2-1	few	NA	CASSLFSGASNEQFF	TGTGCCAGCAGCTTATTCTCAGGGGCTAGCAATGAGCAGTTCTTC
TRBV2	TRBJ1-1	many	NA	CASRRVNTEAFF	TGTGCCAGCCGAAGAGTAAACACTGAAGCTTTCTTT
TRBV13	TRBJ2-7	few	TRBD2	CASSLGRVAGEMYEQYF	TGTGCCAGCAGCTTAGGTCGGGTAGCGGGAGAAATGTACGAGCAGTACTTC
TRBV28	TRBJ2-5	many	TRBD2	CASSSPTGTNERVQYF	TGTGCCAGCAGTTCACCTACCGGGACTAATGAGAGAGTCCAGTACTTC
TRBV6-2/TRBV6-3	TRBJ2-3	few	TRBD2	CASSRRVSGRAPDTQYF	TGTGCCAGCAGCCGCCGGGTGAGCGGGAGGGCCCCAGATACGCAGTATTTT
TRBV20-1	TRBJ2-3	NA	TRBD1	CSARGIVGTGGRLADFTDTQYF	TGCAGTGCTAGAGGAATCGTGGGGACAGGGGGCCGACTGGCTGACTTCACAGATACGCAGTATTTT
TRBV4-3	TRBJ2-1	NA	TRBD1	CTSSQDRGAYNEQFF	TGCACCAGCAGCCAAGACAGGGGCGCATACAATGAGCAGTTCTTC
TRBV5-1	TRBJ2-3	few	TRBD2	CASSWVAGGLPGTQYF	TGCGCCAGCAGCTGGGTAGCGGGGGGGCTCCCTGGGACGCAGTATTTT
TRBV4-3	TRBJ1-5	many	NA	CASSQDPKQPQHF	TGCGCCAGCAGCCAAGACCCCAAACAGCCCCAGCATTTT
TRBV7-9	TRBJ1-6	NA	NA	CASSLALPRDPRDSPLHF	TGTGCCAGCAGCTTAGCGCTCCCTCGGGATCCCAGGGATTCACCCCTCCACTTT
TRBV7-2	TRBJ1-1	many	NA	CASSPRGNTEAFF	TGTGCCAGCAGCCCGCGGGGTAACACTGAAGCTTTCTTT
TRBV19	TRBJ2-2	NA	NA	CASSITAGSNTGELFF	TGTGCCAGTAGTATCACGGCGGGCTCGAACACCGGGGAGCTGTTTTTT